The 2 T cell receptor beta chains below all came from one sample that was sequenced in a study of blood T cell repertoires in COVID-19. The protocol was immunoSEQ multiplex PCR, while the TCRdb copy is restricted to in-frame clones and leaves out a portion. The table shows roughly 220,000 clones, with about 91% occurring only once. The sequencing input was PBMCs or T cells enriched from blood (not recorded which). The receptors come from a woman between 50 and 59 years old with acute COVID-19.

This chain links TRBV20-1 with TRBJ2-1; no reliable D call. V lost 8 bases and J 9 bases, leaving 14 bases between the germline ends. The germline V gene has CDR1 DFQATT and CDR2 SNEGSKA (reference sequence). The CDR3 length is 11 residues. CDR3 region: CSSSSVAEQFF. In nucleotides, the CDR3 is TGCAGTTCAAGTTCTGTGGCTGAGCAGTTCTTC.

The CDR3 reads CASSLSPSGGVAKNIQYF. The CDR3 nucleotides are TGTGCCAGCAGTCTCAGCCCTAGCGGAGGTGTAGCCAAAAACATTCAGTACTTC. This sequence joins TRBV6-6 and TRBJ2-4, with 7 positions matching TRBD2. The CDR3 is made up of 18 amino acids. From germline, CDR1 is MNHNY and CDR2 SVGAGI (reference sequence). V trimming: 5 bases; J trimming: 0 bases; junction bases outside the gene matches: 13.